Listed below are T cell receptor beta chains from one sample, sequenced in a study of T-cell memory formation after mild COVID-19. TCRdb re-called the 5' RACE reads through MiXCR, storing one row per CDR3 protein. Among roughly 190,000 distinct CDR3 sequences listed, more than 25% were seen once. The sequenced sample consisted of PBMCs or a T cell subset sorted from them (not recorded which). These receptors all stem from an adult woman who had mild COVID-19 (a few samples of this study predate the infection). Cell type and time point are not known. CDR3s include the opening cysteine and the closing phenylalanine or tryptophan. Each record gives: J gene, V gene, D gene, clone size, CDR3 DNA, CDR3 protein. The D gene is left open where the match is weak. Clone size is given for some rows only: seen once, a few or many times, or a class if the clone is expanded.

J: TRBJ2-1
V: TRBV5-1
D: -
size: -
DNA: TGCGCCAGCAGCTTGGGCAGCGCCTACAATGAGCAGTTCTTC
CDR3: CASSLGSAYNEQFF

J: TRBJ2-7
V: TRBV6-1
D: -
size: few
DNA: TGTGCCAGCACAGGCAGAGACTACGAGCAGTACTTC
CDR3: CASTGRDYEQYF

J: TRBJ1-2
V: TRBV12-3/TRBV12-4
D: -
size: few
DNA: TGTGCCAGCAGTTTAGACAGTCTGAGGGGCTACACCTTC
CDR3: CASSLDSLRGYTF

J: TRBJ2-1
V: TRBV2
D: TRBD1
size: -
DNA: TGTGCCAGCAACCGGGACAGGTACAATGAGCAGTTCTTC
CDR3: CASNRDRYNEQFF

J: TRBJ1-1
V: TRBV5-1
D: TRBD1
size: -
DNA: TGCGCCAGCAGTCTGACGCCCGGACAGGGAAACACTGAAGCTTTCTTT
CDR3: CASSLTPGQGNTEAFF

J: TRBJ2-6
V: TRBV29-1
D: -
size: few
DNA: TGCAGCGTCCTGGGGCGGGACAGTGCCTCTGGGGCCAACGTCCTGACTTTC
CDR3: CSVLGRDSASGANVLTF

J: TRBJ2-1
V: TRBV12-3/TRBV12-4
D: TRBD2
size: -
DNA: TGTGCCAGCAGTTTATTAGCGGGAGGCTCCTACAATGAGCAGTTCTTC
CDR3: CASSLLAGGSYNEQFF

J: TRBJ2-3
V: TRBV7-8
D: TRBD1
size: few
DNA: TGTGCCAGCAGCTTAGTACAGGGGGTAACAGATACGCAGTATTTT
CDR3: CASSLVQGVTDTQYF

J: TRBJ1-2
V: TRBV6-5
D: -
size: few
DNA: TGTGCCAGCTCGCAGGCCAATAACTATGGCTACACCTTC
CDR3: CASSQANNYGYTF

J: TRBJ2-1
V: TRBV20-1
D: -
size: -
DNA: TGCAGTGCTAGAGTTCCCCGACCCTACAATGAGCAGTTCTTC
CDR3: CSARVPRPYNEQFF

J: TRBJ1-2
V: TRBV21-1
D: -
size: -
DNA: TGTGCCAGCAGCAAAGTGTGCAGGTCCTATGGCTACACCTTC
CDR3: CASSKVCRSYGYTF

J: TRBJ1-2
V: TRBV4-3
D: -
size: -
DNA: TGCGCCAGCAGCCAAGTAGGACAAGACCTCAACTATGGCTACACCTTC
CDR3: CASSQVGQDLNYGYTF

J: TRBJ1-2
V: TRBV12-3/TRBV12-4
D: -
size: -
DNA: TGTGCCAGCATGTTTCACGCTGGGGGGGCCTATGGCTACACCTTC
CDR3: CASMFHAGGAYGYTF

J: TRBJ2-7
V: TRBV2
D: TRBD1
size: few
DNA: TGTGCCAGCAGTGAAGCGCTCCCGGGACAGGGAGGCTCCTACGAGCAGTACTTC
CDR3: CASSEALPGQGGSYEQYF

J: TRBJ2-7
V: TRBV29-1
D: TRBD1
size: few
DNA: TGCAGCGCTGTGACAGGGTCCTACGAGCAGTACTTC
CDR3: CSAVTGSYEQYF

J: TRBJ2-5
V: TRBV18
D: -
size: many
DNA: TGTGCCAGCTCACGCCCGGCCATCTTTGCAGAGACCCAGTACTTC
CDR3: CASSRPAIFAETQYF

J: TRBJ2-7
V: TRBV12-3/TRBV12-4
D: -
size: -
DNA: TGTGCCAGCAGTTTACAGTTGTACGAGCAGTACTTC
CDR3: CASSLQLYEQYF

J: TRBJ2-1
V: TRBV7-8
D: TRBD2
size: -
DNA: TGTGCCAGCAGCTTAAGACTAGCGGGGGACTACAATGAGCAGTTCTTC
CDR3: CASSLRLAGDYNEQFF

J: TRBJ2-1
V: TRBV6-1
D: -
size: few
DNA: TGTGCCACCGCCATAACAGGGAACAATGAGCAGTTCTTC
CDR3: CATAITGNNEQFF

J: TRBJ2-1
V: TRBV4-3
D: TRBD2
size: -
DNA: TGCGCCAGCAGTCAGACTAGCGGGAGTGGGGGTGAGCAGTTCTTC
CDR3: CASSQTSGSGGEQFF

J: TRBJ1-5
V: TRBV12-3/TRBV12-4
D: -
size: -
DNA: TGTGCCAGCAGTTTTTCTCCCCAGGGACAACGGCCATATAGCAATCAGCCCCAGCATTTT
CDR3: CASSFSPQGQRPYSNQPQHF

J: TRBJ2-3
V: TRBV7-9
D: -
size: -
DNA: TGTGCCAGCAGCCCAATCGGGGATACGCAGTATTTT
CDR3: CASSPIGDTQYF